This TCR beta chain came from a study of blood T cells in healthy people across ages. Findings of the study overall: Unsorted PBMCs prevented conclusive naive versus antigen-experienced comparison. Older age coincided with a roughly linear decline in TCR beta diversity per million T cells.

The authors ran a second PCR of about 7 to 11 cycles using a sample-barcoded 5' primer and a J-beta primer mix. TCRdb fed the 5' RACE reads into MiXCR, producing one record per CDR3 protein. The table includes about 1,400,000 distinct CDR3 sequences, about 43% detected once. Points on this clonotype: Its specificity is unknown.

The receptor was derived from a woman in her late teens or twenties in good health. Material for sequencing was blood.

The CDR3 DNA follows: TGCAGTGCTAGAGCCGGGACTAGCGGCACCGGGGAGCTGTTTTTT. Translated: CSARAGTSGTGELFF. The rearrangement uses TRBV20-1 and TRBJ2-2, with 11 bases identical to TRBD2. V trimming: 1 base; J trimming: 4 bases; junction bases outside the gene matches: 2. CDR1 is DFQATT and CDR2 is SNEGSKA in the germline V gene (reference sequence). The CDR3 runs to 15 residues.